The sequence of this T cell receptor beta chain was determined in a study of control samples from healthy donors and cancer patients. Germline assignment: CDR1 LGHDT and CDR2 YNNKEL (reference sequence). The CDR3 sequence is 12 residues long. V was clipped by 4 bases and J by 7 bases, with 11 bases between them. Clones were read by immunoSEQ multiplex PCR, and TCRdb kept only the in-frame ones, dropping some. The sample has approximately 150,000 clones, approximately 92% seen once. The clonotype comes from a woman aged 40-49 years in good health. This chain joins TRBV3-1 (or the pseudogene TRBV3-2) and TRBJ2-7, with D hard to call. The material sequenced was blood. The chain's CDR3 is CASSPVGSEQYF. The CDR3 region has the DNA TGTGCCAGCAGCCCGGTGGGTTCGGAGCAGTACTTC.